Below, one T cell receptor beta chain is given with its context. Its antigen remains unidentified. The entry originates in a study of cytomegalovirus exposure and HLA in healthy donors. Study-level points and caveats: TCR association rates varied by HLA locus in a later analysis, with DRB1 highest and HLA-C lowest. It was reportedly the case that the classifier diagnosed cytomegalovirus status with high specificity and sensitivity.

The PCR employed 60 Vbeta primers together with 13 Jbeta primers. Data came from immunoSEQ multiplex PCR; TCRdb stores just in-frame clones and leaves some out. The sample gives around 150,000 clones, 55% to 75% of which show up once; approximately 4% is in the top ten. Material for sequencing was PBMCs. The clonotype originates from a man aged 50 or older in good health and CMV-seropositive.

The CDR3 loop reads CASSKQGVQGNQPQHF. The CDR3 DNA is TGTGCCAGCAGTAAGCAGGGGGTCCAGGGTAATCAGCCCCAGCATTTT. The V gene is TRBV6-6, the J gene TRBJ1-5; 7 positions match TRBD1. With V trimmed by 5 bases and J by 4 bases, 11 bases remained unmatched. Germline CDR1 reads MNHNY; CDR2 reads SVGAGI (reference sequence). The CDR3 has 16 amino acids.